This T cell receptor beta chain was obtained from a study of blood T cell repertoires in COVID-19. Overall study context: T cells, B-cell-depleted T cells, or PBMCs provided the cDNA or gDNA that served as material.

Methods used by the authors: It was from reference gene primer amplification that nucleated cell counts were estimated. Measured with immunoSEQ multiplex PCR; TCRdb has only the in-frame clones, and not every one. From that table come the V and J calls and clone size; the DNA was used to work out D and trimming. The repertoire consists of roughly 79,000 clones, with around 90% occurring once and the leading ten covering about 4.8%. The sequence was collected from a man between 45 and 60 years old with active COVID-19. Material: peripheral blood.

Here the CDR3 reads CATSDSLTDTQYF. DNA of the CDR3: TGTGCCACCAGTGACTCCCTCACAGATACGCAGTATTTT. The chain combines TRBV24-1 with TRBJ2-3; D is ambiguous. CDR3 length: 13 residues. CDR1 is KGHDR and CDR2 is SFDVKD in the germline V gene. Trimming stripped 4 bases from V and 2 bases from J, with 6 bases between.